This T cell receptor beta chain derives from a study of blood T cell repertoires in COVID-19. Study at large: PBMCs, B-cell-depleted T cells, or T cells were the source of the cDNA or gDNA that made up the material.

Sequencing used immunoSEQ multiplex PCR; TCRdb keeps in-frame clones, though not all of them. The data contain 190,000 or so clones, 70% to 90% of them singletons. Trimming cost V 5 bases and J 4 bases, with 15 bases left between them. The germline V gene has CDR1 SGHVS and CDR2 FQNEAQ. This CDR3 is built from 15 residues. The receptor was derived from a man aged 60 to 69 with COVID-19, enrolled during active disease. The sample consisted of peripheral blood. The rearrangement links TRBV7-8 to TRBJ1-5; possibly TRBD1 for D (6 bases). Written as DNA, the CDR3 is TGTGCCAGCAGCGTCGGAGGGGGGGAAAATCAGCCCCAGCATTTT. Its translation: CASSVGGGENQPQHF.